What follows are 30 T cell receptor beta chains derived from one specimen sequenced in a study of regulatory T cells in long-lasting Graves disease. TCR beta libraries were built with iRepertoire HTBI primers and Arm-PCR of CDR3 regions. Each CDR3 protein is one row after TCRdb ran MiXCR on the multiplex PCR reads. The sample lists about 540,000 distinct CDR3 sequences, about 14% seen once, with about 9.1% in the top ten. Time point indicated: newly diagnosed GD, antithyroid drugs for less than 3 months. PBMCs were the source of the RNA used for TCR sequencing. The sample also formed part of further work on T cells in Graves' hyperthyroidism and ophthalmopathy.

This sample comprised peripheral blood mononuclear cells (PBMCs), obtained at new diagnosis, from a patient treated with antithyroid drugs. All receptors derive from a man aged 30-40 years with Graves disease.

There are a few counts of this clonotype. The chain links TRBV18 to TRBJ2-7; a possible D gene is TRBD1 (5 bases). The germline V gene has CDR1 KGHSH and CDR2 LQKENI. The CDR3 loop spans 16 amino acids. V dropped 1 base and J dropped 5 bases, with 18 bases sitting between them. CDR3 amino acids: CASSPRSRQGSHEQYF. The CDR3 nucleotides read TGTGCCAGCTCACCACGTAGCCGGCAGGGAAGCCACGAGCAGTACTTC.

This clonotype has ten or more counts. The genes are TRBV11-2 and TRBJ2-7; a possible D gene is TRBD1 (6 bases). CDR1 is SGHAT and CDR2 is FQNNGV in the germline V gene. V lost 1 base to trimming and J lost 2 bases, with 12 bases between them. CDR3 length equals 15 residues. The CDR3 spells CASSLGGAGAYEQYF. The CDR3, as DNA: TGTGCCAGCAGCTTAGGAGGGGCAGGGGCCTACGAGCAGTACTTC.

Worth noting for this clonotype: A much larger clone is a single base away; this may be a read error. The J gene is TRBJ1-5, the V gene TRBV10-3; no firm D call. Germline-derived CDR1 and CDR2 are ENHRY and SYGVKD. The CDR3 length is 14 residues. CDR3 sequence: CAISVSTGNRPQHF. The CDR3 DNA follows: TGTGCCATCAGTGTTTCGACGGGTAATCGGCCCCAGCATTTT.

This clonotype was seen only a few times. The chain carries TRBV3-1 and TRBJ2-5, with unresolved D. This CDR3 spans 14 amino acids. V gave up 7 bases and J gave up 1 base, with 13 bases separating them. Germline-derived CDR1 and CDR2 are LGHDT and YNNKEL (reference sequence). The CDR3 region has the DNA TGTGCCAGCACTCCAAGGACGGGCCAAGAGACCCAGTACTTC. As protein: CASTPRTGQETQYF.

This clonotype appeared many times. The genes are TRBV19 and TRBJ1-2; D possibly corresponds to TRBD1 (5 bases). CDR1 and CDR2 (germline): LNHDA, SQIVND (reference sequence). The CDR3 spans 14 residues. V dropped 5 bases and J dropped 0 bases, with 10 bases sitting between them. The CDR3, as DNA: TGTGCCAGTAGTGACGGGGCGGCTAACTATGGCTACACCTTC. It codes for CASSDGAANYGYTF.

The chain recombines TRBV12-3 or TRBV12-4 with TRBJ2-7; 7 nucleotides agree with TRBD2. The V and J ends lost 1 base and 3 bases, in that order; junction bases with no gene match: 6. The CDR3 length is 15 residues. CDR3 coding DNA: TGTGCCAGCAGTTTAGGGCTAGCGGAAGACTACGAGCAGTACTTC. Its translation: CASSLGLAEDYEQYF.

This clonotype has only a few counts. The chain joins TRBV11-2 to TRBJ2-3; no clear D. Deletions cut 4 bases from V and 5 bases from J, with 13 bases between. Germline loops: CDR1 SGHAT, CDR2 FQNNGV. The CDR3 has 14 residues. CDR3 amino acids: CASSSQGPRDTQYF. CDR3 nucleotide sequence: TGTGCCAGCAGCTCCCAAGGACCAAGAGATACGCAGTATTTT.

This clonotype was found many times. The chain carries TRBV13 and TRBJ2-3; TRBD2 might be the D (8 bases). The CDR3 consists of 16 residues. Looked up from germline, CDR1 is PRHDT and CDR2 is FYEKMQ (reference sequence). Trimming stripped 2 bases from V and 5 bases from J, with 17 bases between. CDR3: CASSLRGLDRVDTQYF. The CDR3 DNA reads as TGTGCCAGCAGCTTACGGGGACTAGACAGGGTAGATACGCAGTATTTT. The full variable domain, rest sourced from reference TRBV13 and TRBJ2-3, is AAGVIQSPRHLIKEKRETATLKCYPIPRHDTVYWYQQGPGQDPQFLISFYEKMQSDKGSIPDRFSAQQFSDYHSELNMSSLELGDSALYFCASSLRGLDRVDTQYFGPGTRLTVL.

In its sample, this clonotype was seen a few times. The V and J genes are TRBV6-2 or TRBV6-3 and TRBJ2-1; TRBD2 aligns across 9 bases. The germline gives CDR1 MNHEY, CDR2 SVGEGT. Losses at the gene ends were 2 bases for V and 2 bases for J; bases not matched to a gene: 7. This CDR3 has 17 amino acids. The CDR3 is CASSYDSLAGPYNEQFF. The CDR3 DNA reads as TGTGCCAGCAGTTACGACTCCCTAGCGGGACCCTACAATGAGCAGTTCTTC.

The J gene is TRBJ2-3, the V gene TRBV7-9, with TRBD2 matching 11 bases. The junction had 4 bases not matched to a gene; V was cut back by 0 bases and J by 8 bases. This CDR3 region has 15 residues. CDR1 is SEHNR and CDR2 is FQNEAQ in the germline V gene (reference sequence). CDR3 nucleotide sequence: TGTGCCAGCAGCTTAGCTAGCGGGAGGGCCGGTACGCAGTATTTT. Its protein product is CASSLASGRAGTQYF.

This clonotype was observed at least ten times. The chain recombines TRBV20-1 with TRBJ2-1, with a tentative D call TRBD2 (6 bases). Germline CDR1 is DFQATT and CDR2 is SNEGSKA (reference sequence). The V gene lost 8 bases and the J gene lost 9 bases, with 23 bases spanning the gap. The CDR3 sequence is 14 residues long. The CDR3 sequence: CSTSTRPPRSEQFF. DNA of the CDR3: TGCAGTACCTCGACTAGACCCCCACGGAGTGAGCAGTTCTTC.

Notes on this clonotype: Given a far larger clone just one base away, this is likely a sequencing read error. CDR3 DNA sequence: TGTGCCAGCACCGAGACAGGGGGGGCCGAGACCCAGTACTTC. Residues: CASTETGGAETQYF. The chain has TRBV12-3 or TRBV12-4 and TRBJ2-5; 9 nucleotides match TRBD1. This CDR3 contains 14 residues. J lost 5 bases, V lost 7 bases, and 8 bases had no gene match.

For the CDR3, the DNA is TGTGCCAGCAGCCCTATGCGGGGGGGCCAAGAGACCCAGTACTTC. Residues: CASSPMRGGQETQYF. This rearrangement joins TRBV9 to TRBJ2-5; 9 bases line up with TRBD2. Germline values: CDR1 SGDLS, CDR2 YYNGEE. This CDR3 region has 15 residues. V gave up 4 bases and J gave up 1 base; unmatched junction bases: 5.

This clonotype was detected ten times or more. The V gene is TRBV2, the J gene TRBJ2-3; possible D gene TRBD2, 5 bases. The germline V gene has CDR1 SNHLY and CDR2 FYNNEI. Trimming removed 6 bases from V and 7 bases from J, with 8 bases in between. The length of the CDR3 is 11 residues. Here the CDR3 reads CASSGLHTQYF. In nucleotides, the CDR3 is TGTGCCAGCAGCGGACTGCATACGCAGTATTTT.

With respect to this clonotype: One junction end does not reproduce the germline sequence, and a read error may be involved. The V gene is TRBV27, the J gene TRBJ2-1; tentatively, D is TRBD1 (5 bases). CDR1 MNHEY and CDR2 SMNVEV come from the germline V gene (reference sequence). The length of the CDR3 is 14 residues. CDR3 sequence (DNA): TGTGCCAGCAGTTTGGGGCTGCTGTACAATGAGCCGTTCTTC. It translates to CASSLGLLYNEPFF.

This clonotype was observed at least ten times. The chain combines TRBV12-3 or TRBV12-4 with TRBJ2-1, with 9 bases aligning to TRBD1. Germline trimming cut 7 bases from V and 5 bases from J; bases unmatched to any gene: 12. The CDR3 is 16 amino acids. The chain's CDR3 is CASTWTGDREDNEQFF. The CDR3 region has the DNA TGTGCCAGCACCTGGACAGGGGACCGGGAAGACAATGAGCAGTTCTTC.

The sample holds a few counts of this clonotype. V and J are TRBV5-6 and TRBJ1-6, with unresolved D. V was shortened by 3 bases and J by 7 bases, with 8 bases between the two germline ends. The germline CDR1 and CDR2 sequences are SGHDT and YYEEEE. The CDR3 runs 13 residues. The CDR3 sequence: CASSSARNSPLHF. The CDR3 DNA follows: TGTGCCAGCAGCTCGGCTCGAAATTCACCCCTCCACTTT.

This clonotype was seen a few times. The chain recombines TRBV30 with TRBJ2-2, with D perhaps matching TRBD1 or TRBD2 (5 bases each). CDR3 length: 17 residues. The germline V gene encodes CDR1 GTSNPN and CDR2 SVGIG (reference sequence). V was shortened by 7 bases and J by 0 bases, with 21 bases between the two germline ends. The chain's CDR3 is CASTRRLGPSNTGELFF. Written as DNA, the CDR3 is TGTGCCTCGACTCGTCGGCTGGGACCCTCGAACACCGGGGAGCTGTTTTTT. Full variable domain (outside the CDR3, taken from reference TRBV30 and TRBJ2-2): SQTIHQWPATLVQPVGSPLSLECTVEGTSNPNLYWYRQAAGRGLQLLFYSVGIGQISSEVPQNLSASRPQDRQFILSSKKLLLSDSGFYLCASTRRLGPSNTGELFFGEGSRLTVL.

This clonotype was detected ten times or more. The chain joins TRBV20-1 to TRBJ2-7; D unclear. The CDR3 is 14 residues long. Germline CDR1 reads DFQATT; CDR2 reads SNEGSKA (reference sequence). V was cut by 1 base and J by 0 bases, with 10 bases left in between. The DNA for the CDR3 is TGCAGTGCTAGAGCCCCCTTCCTCTCCTACGAGCAGTACTTC. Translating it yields CSARAPFLSYEQYF.

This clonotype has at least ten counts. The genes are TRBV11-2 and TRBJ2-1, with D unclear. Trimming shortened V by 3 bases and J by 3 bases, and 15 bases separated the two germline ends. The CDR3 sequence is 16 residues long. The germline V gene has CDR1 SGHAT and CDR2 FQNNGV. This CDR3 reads CASSLVITVRYNEQFF. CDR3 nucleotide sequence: TGTGCCAGCAGCTTGGTTATTACAGTTCGCTACAATGAGCAGTTCTTC.

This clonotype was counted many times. In DNA, the CDR3 is TGTGCCAGCAGCTTACCCGAGGGACGACCCTCATACAATGAGCAGTTCTTC. Protein: CASSLPEGRPSYNEQFF. This chain connects TRBV11-2 to TRBJ2-1; the D call may be TRBD1 or TRBD2 (5 bases each). CDR1 SGHAT and CDR2 FQNNGV come from the germline V gene. CDR3 length: 17 residues. The ends were cut back, 2 bases at V and 4 bases at J, with 18 bases in the middle.

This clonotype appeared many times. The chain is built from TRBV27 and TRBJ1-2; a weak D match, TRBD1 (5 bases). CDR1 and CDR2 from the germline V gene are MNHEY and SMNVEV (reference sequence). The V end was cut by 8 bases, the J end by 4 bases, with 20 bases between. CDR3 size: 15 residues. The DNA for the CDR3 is TGTGCCAGCCGCCAACCAGGGCTTTCGGGCTATGGCTACACCTTC. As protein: CASRQPGLSGYGYTF.

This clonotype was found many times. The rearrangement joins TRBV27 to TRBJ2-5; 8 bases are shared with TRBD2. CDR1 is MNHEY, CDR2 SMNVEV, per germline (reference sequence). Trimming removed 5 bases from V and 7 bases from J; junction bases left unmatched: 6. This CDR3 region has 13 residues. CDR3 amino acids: CASSPDGGGTQYF. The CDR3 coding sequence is TGTGCCAGCAGTCCTGACGGGGGGGGGACCCAGTACTTC.

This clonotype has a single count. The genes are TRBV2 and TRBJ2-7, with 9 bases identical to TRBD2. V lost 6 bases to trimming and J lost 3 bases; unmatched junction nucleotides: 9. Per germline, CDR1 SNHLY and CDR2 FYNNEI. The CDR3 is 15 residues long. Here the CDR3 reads CASSRLAETFYEQYF. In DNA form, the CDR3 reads TGTGCCAGCAGCCGACTAGCGGAGACCTTCTACGAGCAGTACTTC.

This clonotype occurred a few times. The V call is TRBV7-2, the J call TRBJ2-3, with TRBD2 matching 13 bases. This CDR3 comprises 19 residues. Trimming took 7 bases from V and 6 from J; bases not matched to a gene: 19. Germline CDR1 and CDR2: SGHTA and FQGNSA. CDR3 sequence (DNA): TGTGCCAGCACCCACGCTATACTAGCGGGAGGGGGGAGGAGGGATACGCAGTATTTT. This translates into CASTHAILAGGGRRDTQYF.

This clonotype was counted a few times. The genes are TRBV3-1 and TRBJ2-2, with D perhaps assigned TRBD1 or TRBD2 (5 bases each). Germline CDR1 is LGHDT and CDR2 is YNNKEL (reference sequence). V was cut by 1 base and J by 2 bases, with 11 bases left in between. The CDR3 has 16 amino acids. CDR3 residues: CASSQGGAQNTGELFF. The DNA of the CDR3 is TGTGCCAGCAGCCAAGGAGGGGCGCAAAACACCGGGGAGCTGTTTTTT.

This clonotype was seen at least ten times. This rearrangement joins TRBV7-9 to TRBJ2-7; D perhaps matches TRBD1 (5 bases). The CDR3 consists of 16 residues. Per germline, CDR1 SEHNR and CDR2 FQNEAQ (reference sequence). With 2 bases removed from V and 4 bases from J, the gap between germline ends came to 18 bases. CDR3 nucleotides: TGTGCCAGCAGCTTACAGGGTAGTGGCATTCAGTACGAGCAGTACTTC. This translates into CASSLQGSGIQYEQYF.

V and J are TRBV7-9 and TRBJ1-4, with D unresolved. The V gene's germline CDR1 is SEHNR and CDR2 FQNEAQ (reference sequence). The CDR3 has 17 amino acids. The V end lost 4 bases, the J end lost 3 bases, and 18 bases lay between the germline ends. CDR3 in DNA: TGTGCCAGCAGCTCCCCGGGAGGGTCCTTTTCTAATGAAAAACTGTTTTTT. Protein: CASSSPGGSFSNEKLFF.

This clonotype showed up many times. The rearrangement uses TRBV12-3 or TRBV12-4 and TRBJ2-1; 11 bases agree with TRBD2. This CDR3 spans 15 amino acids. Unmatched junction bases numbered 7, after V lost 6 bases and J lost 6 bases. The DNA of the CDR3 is TGTGCCAGCAGCCTGACTAGCGGGACGACCAATGAGCAGTTCTTC. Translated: CASSLTSGTTNEQFF.

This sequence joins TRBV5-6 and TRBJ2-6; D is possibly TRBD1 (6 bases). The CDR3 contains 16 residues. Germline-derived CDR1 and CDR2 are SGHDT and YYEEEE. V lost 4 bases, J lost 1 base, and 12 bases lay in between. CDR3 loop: CASSPTGRSGANVLTF. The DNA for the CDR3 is TGTGCCAGCAGCCCGACAGGTCGGTCTGGGGCCAACGTCCTGACTTTC.